This record looks at one T cell receptor beta chain sequence and its context. This specimen belongs to a study of shared clonotypes between healthy human individuals. Assay used: immunoSEQ multiplex PCR; TCRdb lists only in-frame clones, some missing. The data contain about 550,000 clones, 95% to 96% of them singletons. In the naive CD8 group, cells lacked CD45RO and were positively selected for CCR7, so terminally differentiated effector memory CD45RA+ cells were left out. Within Nashville, Tennessee resided all donors, each a Caucasian adult. V gave up 4 bases and J gave up 5 bases, with 12 bases separating them. In germline, CDR1 is MDHEN, CDR2 SYDVKM. The CDR3 loop spans 13 amino acids.

This chain connects TRBV28 to TRBJ2-7; possibly TRBD1 for D (6 bases). The sample consisted of naive CD8+ T cells sorted from blood. The sequence derives from a woman under 40 in good health. CDR3 in amino acids: CASSYTGYNEQYF. Written as DNA, the CDR3 is TGTGCCAGCAGTTACACAGGGTACAACGAGCAGTACTTC.